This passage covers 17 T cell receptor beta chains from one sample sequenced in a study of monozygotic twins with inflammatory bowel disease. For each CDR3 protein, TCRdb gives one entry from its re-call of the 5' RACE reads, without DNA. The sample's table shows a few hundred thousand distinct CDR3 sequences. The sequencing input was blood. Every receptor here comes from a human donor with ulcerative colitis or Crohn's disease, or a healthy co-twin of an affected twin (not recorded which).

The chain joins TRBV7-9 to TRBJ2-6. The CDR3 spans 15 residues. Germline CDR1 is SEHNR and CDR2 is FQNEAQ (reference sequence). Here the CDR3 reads CASSLQFSGANVLTF.

CDR3 sequence reads: CASSQPGLGTDTQYF. This chain uses TRBV7-2 with TRBJ2-3; TCRdb's D gene call, TRBD1, goes unchecked for lack of DNA. Germline V lookup: CDR1 SGHTA, CDR2 FQGNSA. The CDR3 is made up of 15 amino acids.

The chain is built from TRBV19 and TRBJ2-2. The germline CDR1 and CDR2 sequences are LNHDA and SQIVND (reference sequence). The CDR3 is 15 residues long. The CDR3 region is CASSISGVGTGELFF.

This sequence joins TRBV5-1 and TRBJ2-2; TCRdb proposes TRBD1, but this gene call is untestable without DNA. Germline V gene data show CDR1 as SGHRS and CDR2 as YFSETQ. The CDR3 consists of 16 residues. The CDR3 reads CASSRMLGGPTGELFF.

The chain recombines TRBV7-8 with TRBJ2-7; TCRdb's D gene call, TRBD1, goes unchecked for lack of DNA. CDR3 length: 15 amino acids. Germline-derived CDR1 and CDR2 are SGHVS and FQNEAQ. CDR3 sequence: CASSSPGQGAFEQYF. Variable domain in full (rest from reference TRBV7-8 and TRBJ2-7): GAGVSQSPRYKVAKRGQDVALRCDPISGHVSLFWYQQALGQGPEFLTYFQNEAQLDKSGLPSDRFFAERPEGSVSTLKIQRTQQEDSAVYLCASSSPGQGAFEQYFGPGTRLTVT.

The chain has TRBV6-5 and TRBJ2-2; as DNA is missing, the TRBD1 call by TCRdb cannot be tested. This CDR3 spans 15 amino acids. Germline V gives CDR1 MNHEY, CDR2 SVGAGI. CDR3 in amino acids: CASSYKGAGTGELFF.

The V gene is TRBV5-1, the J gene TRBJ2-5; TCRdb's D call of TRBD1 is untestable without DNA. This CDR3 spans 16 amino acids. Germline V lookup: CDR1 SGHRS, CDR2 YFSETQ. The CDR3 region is CASRSAGPTYKETQYF.

The CDR3 sequence: CSARDGTSGPYEQYF. The V call is TRBV20-1, the J call TRBJ2-7; TCRdb reports TRBD2, a call that lacks DNA to check it against. Germline V gene data show CDR1 as DFQATT and CDR2 as SNEGSKA (reference sequence). The CDR3 is 15 residues long.

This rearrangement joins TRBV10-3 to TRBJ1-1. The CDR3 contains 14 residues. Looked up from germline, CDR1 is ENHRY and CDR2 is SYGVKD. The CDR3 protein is CAISEIGKNTEAFF.

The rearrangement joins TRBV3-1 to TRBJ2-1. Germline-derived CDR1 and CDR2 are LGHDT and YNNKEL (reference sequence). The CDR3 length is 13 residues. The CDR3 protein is CASSQGLIDEQFF.

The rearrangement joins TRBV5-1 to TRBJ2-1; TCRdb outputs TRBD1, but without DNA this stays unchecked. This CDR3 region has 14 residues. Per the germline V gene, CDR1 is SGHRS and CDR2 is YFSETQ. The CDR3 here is CASRAGDSYNEQFF.

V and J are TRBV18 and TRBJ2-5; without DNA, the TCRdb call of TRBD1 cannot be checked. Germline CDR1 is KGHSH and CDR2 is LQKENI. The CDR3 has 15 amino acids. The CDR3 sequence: CASSRKQGTQETQYF.

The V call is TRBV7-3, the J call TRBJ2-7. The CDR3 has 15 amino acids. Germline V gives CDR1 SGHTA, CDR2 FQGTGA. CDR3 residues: CASRLPGREVYEQYF.

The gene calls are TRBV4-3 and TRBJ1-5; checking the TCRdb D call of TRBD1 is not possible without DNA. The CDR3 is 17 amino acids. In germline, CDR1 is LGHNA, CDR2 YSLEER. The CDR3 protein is CASSQGKGVEGNQPQHF.

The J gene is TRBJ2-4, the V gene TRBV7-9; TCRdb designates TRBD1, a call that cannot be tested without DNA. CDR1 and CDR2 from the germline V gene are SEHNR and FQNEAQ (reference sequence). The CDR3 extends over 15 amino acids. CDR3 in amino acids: CASSLLGQGIGIQYF.

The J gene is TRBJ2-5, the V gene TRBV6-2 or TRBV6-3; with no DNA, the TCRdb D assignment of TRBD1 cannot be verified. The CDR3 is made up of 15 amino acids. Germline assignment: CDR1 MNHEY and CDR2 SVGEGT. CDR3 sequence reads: CASTSPGRNQETQYF.

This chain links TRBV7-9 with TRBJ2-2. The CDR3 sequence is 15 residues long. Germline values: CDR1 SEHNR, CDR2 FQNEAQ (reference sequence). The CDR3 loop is CASSLLNANTGELFF.